This paragraph reports one T cell receptor beta chain. The antigen is unknown. The primer mix had 60 Vbeta and 13 Jbeta primers. TCRdb's table, derived via immunoSEQ multiplex PCR, lists solely in-frame clones and lacks some. The sample contains roughly 100,000 clones, roughly 83% of which appear only once. The record originates from a study of cytomegalovirus exposure and HLA in healthy donors. The CDR3 loop spans 14 amino acids. From germline, CDR1 is SGDLS and CDR2 YYNGEE. With 4 bases clipped from V and 3 bases from J, the junction kept 5 bases outside the gene matches. General observations from the study: No immune exposure information besides CMV serostatus was available.

The origin of this receptor is a male donor in good health and CMV-seropositive. The chain employs TRBV9 and TRBJ2-7; TRBD1 matches at 9 bases. Input material: PBMCs. CDR3: CASSPTGGIYEQYF. The CDR3 nucleotides read TGTGCCAGCAGCCCCACAGGGGGCATCTACGAGCAGTACTTC.